Listed below are T cell receptor beta chains from one sample, sequenced in a study of blood T cell repertoires in COVID-19. The table came from immunoSEQ multiplex PCR; TCRdb's copy has only in-frame clones and leaves some out. The table lists about 150,000 clones, 80% to 90% of them singletons. Specimen: peripheral blood. The source of these receptors is a woman aged 60-75 years with COVID-19, enrolled during active disease. CDR3s include the opening cysteine and the closing phenylalanine or tryptophan. Fields, in order: V gene, D gene, CDR3 length, clone size, J gene, CDR3 DNA, CDR3 protein. The D gene is left open where the match is weak. Clone sizes are given selectively: once, few, many, or a class where the clone is expanded.

TRBV14	-	15	-	TRBJ1-1	TGTGCCAGCAGCCAATTGACAGGCCCGGGGACTGAAGCTTTCTTT	CASSQLTGPGTEAFF
TRBV6-5	TRBD1	16	-	TRBJ1-1	TGTGCCAGCAGTTACTCGAGGAGGGGGCGCGGGACTGAAGCTTTCTTT	CASSYSRRGRGTEAFF
TRBV6-5	-	13	-	TRBJ1-2	TGTGCCAGCACCCTACAGGAGAACTATGGCTACACCTTC	CASTLQENYGYTF
TRBV6-6	TRBD1	15	-	TRBJ1-2	TGTGCCAGCAGTGGACAGGGGGTTTCCAACTATGGCTACACCTTC	CASSGQGVSNYGYTF
TRBV7-9	-	13	-	TRBJ1-1	TGTGCCAGCAGCCTCGAACCGGGGACTGAAGCTTTCTTT	CASSLEPGTEAFF
TRBV9	-	16	-	TRBJ1-2	TGTGCCAGCAGCTCCCCCGGGACTCCACACCACTATGGCTACACCTTC	CASSSPGTPHHYGYTF
TRBV5-1	TRBD2	16	once	TRBJ2-3	TGCGCCAGCAGCTTATCGAGCGGGGGGGCCGAGCATACGCAGTATTTT	CASSLSSGGAEHTQYF
TRBV10-3	-	12	-	TRBJ1-1	TGTGCCATCCACTCCGGGGGGTTTGAGGCTTTCTTT	CAIHSGGFEAFF
TRBV3-1/TRBV3-2	TRBD1	18	-	TRBJ1-4	TGTGCCAGCAGCCCCCCGAATATACAGGGGCGTGCTAATGAAAAACTGTTTTTT	CASSPPNIQGRANEKLFF
TRBV18	TRBD2	16	-	TRBJ2-1	TGTGCCAGCTCACCACCGAAGCTAGCGGGCGGGAGTGAGCAGTTCTTC	CASSPPKLAGGSEQFF
TRBV19	TRBD2	14	-	TRBJ2-1	TGTGCCAGTAGTGCAGCGGGAGGGTCTAATGAGCAGTTCTTC	CASSAAGGSNEQFF
TRBV15	TRBD1	15	-	TRBJ2-5	TGTGCCACCAGCAAATTGACAGGGATCCAAGAGACCCAGTACTTC	CATSKLTGIQETQYF
TRBV18	-	16	-	TRBJ1-1	TGTGCCAGCTCACCTTTGTTACCAGGGAAGTACACTGAAGCTTTCTTT	CASSPLLPGKYTEAFF
TRBV11-2	-	15	once	TRBJ1-1	TGTGCCAGCAGCTTAATCAGGGGCCCATATACTGAAGCTTTCTTT	CASSLIRGPYTEAFF
TRBV3-1/TRBV3-2	-	12	-	TRBJ2-7	TGTGCCAGCAGCCATCCAGCGAACGAGCAGTACTTC	CASSHPANEQYF
TRBV29-1	-	14	-	TRBJ1-1	TGCAGCGTTCCCCCCCGATACATGAACACTGAAGCTTTCTTT	CSVPPRYMNTEAFF
TRBV4-1	-	15	-	TRBJ2-5	TGCGCCAGCAGCCAAGTCCGGGGGAGATTGGAGACCCAGTACTTC	CASSQVRGRLETQYF
TRBV7-9	TRBD2	16	-	TRBJ2-1	TGTGCCAGCAGCTTAAGACTAGCGGGAGAATACAATGAGCAGTTCTTC	CASSLRLAGEYNEQFF
TRBV7-9	-	15	-	TRBJ1-4	TGTGCCAGCAGCCTCCCAGGGCGGGATAATGAAAAACTGTTTTTT	CASSLPGRDNEKLFF
TRBV4-1	-	15	-	TRBJ2-7	TGCGCCAGCAGCCAAGTGTTTCAGGGTGACTACGAGCAGTACTTC	CASSQVFQGDYEQYF
TRBV2	TRBD1	11	-	TRBJ2-5	TGTGCCAGCGGGACAGAAGAGACCCAGTACTTC	CASGTEETQYF
TRBV2	-	13	-	TRBJ2-1	TGTGCCAGCAGTGGTAGAGGGTTCAATGAGCAGTTCTTC	CASSGRGFNEQFF
TRBV3-1/TRBV3-2	-	14	-	TRBJ1-6	TGTGCCAGCAGCCAAGACCAGGGCAATTCACCCCTCCACTTT	CASSQDQGNSPLHF
TRBV5-5	-	16	-	TRBJ2-1	TGTGCCAGCAGCTTGGCCGTGTCACCGGGTTGGGATGAGCAGTTCTTC	CASSLAVSPGWDEQFF
TRBV11-2	-	14	-	TRBJ2-3	TGTGCCAGCAGCTTTGAGGGTGAGGCAGATACGCAGTATTTT	CASSFEGEADTQYF
TRBV6-2/TRBV6-3	-	13	few	TRBJ1-1	TGTGCCAGCAGCGACCTGGGGCGGTCTGAAGCTTTCTTT	CASSDLGRSEAFF
TRBV18	TRBD1	15	-	TRBJ2-3	TGTGCCAGCTCACCAGGACAGGGGGCAACGGATACGCAGTATTTT	CASSPGQGATDTQYF
TRBV7-2	-	14	-	TRBJ1-4	TGTGCCAGCAGCTCTATCGGGAGGGGGGGAAAACTGTTTTTT	CASSSIGRGGKLFF
TRBV19	TRBD2	15	-	TRBJ2-1	TGTGCCAGTAGGAGACTAGCGGGGACGGGCAATGAGCAGTTCTTC	CASRRLAGTGNEQFF
TRBV7-9	-	14	few	TRBJ1-5	TGTGCCAGCAGCCCCCCCGGAGGCAATCAGCCCCAGCATTTT	CASSPPGGNQPQHF
TRBV27	TRBD1	16	-	TRBJ1-2	TGTGCCAGCAGTTTATTTTCCAGGGGGCAAAACTATGGCTACACCTTC	CASSLFSRGQNYGYTF
TRBV24-1	-	16	-	TRBJ2-1	TGTGCCACCAGTGACCCTAGTGGGAGCTCCTACAATGAGCAGTTCTTC	CATSDPSGSSYNEQFF
TRBV6-5	-	16	-	TRBJ2-2	TGTGCCAGCAGTTTCTCCAGGGGAAGAATCGCCGGGGAGCTGTTTTTT	CASSFSRGRIAGELFF
TRBV20-1	TRBD2	15	-	TRBJ2-5	TGCAGTGCTAGTCCCGGGGGGGCCATGCGAGAGACCCAGTACTTC	CSASPGGAMRETQYF
TRBV21-1	-	19	-	TRBJ2-2	TGTGCCAGCAGCAAGTGCCAATTCAATAGGGGTTTTTATTACGGGGAGCTGTTTTTT	CASSKCQFNRGFYYGELFF
TRBV2	TRBD2	17	-	TRBJ2-3	TGTGCCAGCAGGGGCGCGGGACTAGCGGCGTTCACAGATACGCAGTATTTT	CASRGAGLAAFTDTQYF
TRBV19	-	14	-	TRBJ1-5	TGTGCCAGTAGCCTCGGCAGGGCGGAACAGCCCCAGCATTTT	CASSLGRAEQPQHF
TRBV6-5	TRBD1	14	-	TRBJ2-1	TGTGCCAGCCAAAGACAGGGGGGTTACAATGAGCAGTTCTTC	CASQRQGGYNEQFF
TRBV5-1	TRBD1	14	-	TRBJ1-5	TGCGCCAGCAGCCAAACAGGGGGCGATCAGCCCCAGCATTTT	CASSQTGGDQPQHF
TRBV6-5	TRBD1	15	-	TRBJ1-1	TGTGCCAGCAGTTCCCCGGGACAGGGTTCGGCAGAAGCTTTCTTT	CASSSPGQGSAEAFF
TRBV6-1	TRBD1	16	-	TRBJ1-5	TGTGCCAGCAGAGAACAGGGGGCGCGTAGCAATCAGCCCCAGCATTTT	CASREQGARSNQPQHF
TRBV5-6	-	17	-	TRBJ2-3	TGTGCCAGCAGCTTGCCAGGGAGGGGGATTAGCACAGATACGCAGTATTTT	CASSLPGRGISTDTQYF
TRBV19	-	15	-	TRBJ1-1	TGTGCCAGTAGTATTTCCCCCGGGGGTTACACTGAAGCTTTCTTT	CASSISPGGYTEAFF
TRBV13	TRBD1	14	-	TRBJ1-6	TGTGCCAGCAGTCGACAGGGTATGGGGTCACCCCTCCACTTT	CASSRQGMGSPLHF
TRBV7-2	-	14	-	TRBJ1-1	TGTGCCAGCAGCTTAGGGCTGATGAACACTGAAGCTTTCTTT	CASSLGLMNTEAFF
TRBV7-9	-	15	-	TRBJ1-2	TGTGCCAGCAGCTTAGGTGCCCCAGGGTTCGACGGCTACACCTTC	CASSLGAPGFDGYTF
TRBV12-3/TRBV12-4	-	11	-	TRBJ1-2	TGTGCCAGCAGTGACAGGTCGCGCTACACCTTC	CASSDRSRYTF
TRBV6-5	-	15	-	TRBJ2-1	TGTGCCAGCAGTCAGGGGGGTAGCGGGAACAATGAGCAGTTCTTC	CASSQGGSGNNEQFF
TRBV19	TRBD1	16	-	TRBJ1-1	TGTGCCAGTAGTATGACAGGGGGCCGGTCGAACACTGAAGCTTTCTTT	CASSMTGGRSNTEAFF
TRBV7-8	-	12	-	TRBJ1-1	TGTGCCAGCAGCTCCCGGTGGACTGAAGCTTTCTTT	CASSSRWTEAFF
TRBV5-1	-	14	-	TRBJ2-1	TGCGCCAGCAGCTTGGGGGACTCCCTAAATGAGCAGTTCTTC	CASSLGDSLNEQFF
TRBV10-1	-	13	once	TRBJ1-1	TGCGCCAGCAGTAATGAGCTTAACACTGAAGCTTTCTTT	CASSNELNTEAFF
TRBV27	-	13	-	TRBJ1-1	TGTGCCAGCAGTTTAAATAGAGCGGTCGAAGCTTTCTTT	CASSLNRAVEAFF
TRBV10-2	-	16	-	TRBJ1-4	TGCGCCAGCAGTGAGTCCCGAAGAGGGGGTGGAGAAAAACTGTTTTTT	CASSESRRGGGEKLFF
TRBV6-2/TRBV6-3	TRBD1	16	-	TRBJ1-6	TGTGCCAGCAGCTCGGACAGGGGAGGAGGTAATTCACCCCTCCACTTT	CASSSDRGGGNSPLHF
TRBV9	TRBD2	18	few	TRBJ2-3	TGTGCCAGCAGCGTACTCGCGGGGGTGGCGAATATTAGGGATACGCAGTATTTT	CASSVLAGVANIRDTQYF
TRBV29-1	-	12	-	TRBJ1-3	TGCAGCGTTCTACGGTCTGGAAACACCATATATTTT	CSVLRSGNTIYF